This is a list of T cell receptor beta chains from one sample in a study of T cell responses to AZD1222 COVID-19 vaccine. Libraries were prepared by immunoSEQ multiplex PCR; TCRdb keeps only in-frame clonotypes and omits some of them. The table has under 200,000 clones, around nine tenths seen once; the top ten hold 3.6%. The sequenced sample was peripheral blood, obtained 28 days after the second dose of the MenACWY control vaccine. The receptor set was obtained from an adult who received the MenACWY meningococcal vaccine as a control. Each CDR3 is given with its conserved first and last residue. Fields, in order: V gene, clone size, J gene, D gene, CDR3 DNA, CDR3 protein. The D gene is left open where the match is weak. Size tells how often a clone was seen (once, few, many) or the class of an expanded clone, and some rows leave it out.

v_gene: TRBV6-5; abundance: NA; j_gene: TRBJ1-4; d_gene: TRBD1; CDR3nt: TGTGCCAGCAGATACACAGGGGGTGCAACTAATGAAAAACTGTTTTTT; CDR3aa: CASRYTGGATNEKLFF
v_gene: TRBV24-1; abundance: NA; j_gene: TRBJ2-1; d_gene: TRBD2; CDR3nt: TGTGCCGTCCGGGCCGGGGGGGAGGCCTACAATGAGCAGTTCTTC; CDR3aa: CAVRAGGEAYNEQFF
v_gene: TRBV3-1/TRBV3-2; abundance: once; j_gene: TRBJ1-2; d_gene: TRBD1; CDR3nt: TGTGCCAGCAGCCAAAAAGGGACAGCTAACTATGGCTACACCTTC; CDR3aa: CASSQKGTANYGYTF
v_gene: TRBV11-3; abundance: NA; j_gene: TRBJ2-2; d_gene: NA; CDR3nt: TGTGCCAGCAACCGGCAGGGTCCGAACACCGGGGAGCTGTTTTTT; CDR3aa: CASNRQGPNTGELFF
v_gene: TRBV4-1; abundance: NA; j_gene: TRBJ2-7; d_gene: NA; CDR3nt: TGCGCCAGCAGCCACAACGGGGCATACGAGCAGTACTTC; CDR3aa: CASSHNGAYEQYF
v_gene: TRBV7-3; abundance: NA; j_gene: TRBJ2-1; d_gene: TRBD2; CDR3nt: TGTGCCAGCAGCTTAACGGGTAGCGGGACTTACAATGAGCAGTTCTTC; CDR3aa: CASSLTGSGTYNEQFF
v_gene: TRBV19; abundance: NA; j_gene: TRBJ2-7; d_gene: TRBD1; CDR3nt: TGTGCCAGTAGTACGACCCAGGGGGCTGAATACGAGCAGTACTTC; CDR3aa: CASSTTQGAEYEQYF
v_gene: TRBV4-1; abundance: NA; j_gene: TRBJ2-1; d_gene: TRBD2; CDR3nt: TGCGCCAGCAGCCAATTCTTCCTAGCGGGAGCGGCTGAGCAGTTCTTC; CDR3aa: CASSQFFLAGAAEQFF
v_gene: TRBV30; abundance: NA; j_gene: TRBJ2-1; d_gene: TRBD2; CDR3nt: TGTGCCTGGAGTGTATTGGCCTGGGAGGGGTACAATGAGCAGTTCTTC; CDR3aa: CAWSVLAWEGYNEQFF
v_gene: TRBV30; abundance: NA; j_gene: TRBJ1-3; d_gene: NA; CDR3nt: TGTGCCTGGAGAGACAGGAACTCTGGAAACACCATATATTTT; CDR3aa: CAWRDRNSGNTIYF
v_gene: TRBV4-3; abundance: NA; j_gene: TRBJ2-7; d_gene: NA; CDR3nt: TGCGCCAGCAGCCAAGTCTTGCGATACGAGCAGTACTTC; CDR3aa: CASSQVLRYEQYF
v_gene: TRBV10-3; abundance: NA; j_gene: TRBJ2-7; d_gene: TRBD1; CDR3nt: TGTGCCATCAGCGCTGACAGGGTTGGTCCCTACGAGCAGTACTTC; CDR3aa: CAISADRVGPYEQYF
v_gene: TRBV4-3; abundance: NA; j_gene: TRBJ2-3; d_gene: TRBD2; CDR3nt: TGCGCCAGCAGCCAAGATAGCGGGTTGGCAGATACGCAGTATTTT; CDR3aa: CASSQDSGLADTQYF
v_gene: TRBV19; abundance: NA; j_gene: TRBJ1-3; d_gene: NA; CDR3nt: TGTGCCAGTAGTATTCCCGACTCTGGAAACACCATATATTTT; CDR3aa: CASSIPDSGNTIYF
v_gene: TRBV12-3/TRBV12-4; abundance: NA; j_gene: TRBJ1-1; d_gene: NA; CDR3nt: TGTGCCAGCAGTTTACGACACACTGAAGCTTTCTTT; CDR3aa: CASSLRHTEAFF
v_gene: TRBV14; abundance: once; j_gene: TRBJ2-1; d_gene: TRBD2; CDR3nt: TGTGCCAGCAGCCAAGTTACTAGCGGGAGTGTAAATGAGCAGTTCTTC; CDR3aa: CASSQVTSGSVNEQFF
v_gene: TRBV10-3; abundance: NA; j_gene: TRBJ1-5; d_gene: NA; CDR3nt: TGTGCCATCAGTGTGAAGAAGCTCCATGGTGGTTGGCCCCAGCATTTT; CDR3aa: CAISVKKLHGGWPQHF
v_gene: TRBV9; abundance: once; j_gene: TRBJ1-2; d_gene: TRBD1; CDR3nt: TGTGCCAGCAGCGGACAGGGTAACTATGGCTACACCTTC; CDR3aa: CASSGQGNYGYTF
v_gene: TRBV7-2; abundance: NA; j_gene: TRBJ2-7; d_gene: TRBD2; CDR3nt: TGTGCCAGCAGCTGGGCGGGACTAGCGGTCTCCTACGAGCAGTACTTC; CDR3aa: CASSWAGLAVSYEQYF
v_gene: TRBV19; abundance: once; j_gene: TRBJ2-3; d_gene: TRBD1; CDR3nt: TGTGCCAGTTGTTGGGGACAGGGCGGCCATACGCAGTATTTT; CDR3aa: CASCWGQGGHTQYF
v_gene: TRBV29-1; abundance: NA; j_gene: TRBJ1-3; d_gene: NA; CDR3nt: TGCAGCGTTGGACAGAGCTCTGGAAACACCATATATTTT; CDR3aa: CSVGQSSGNTIYF
v_gene: TRBV9; abundance: few; j_gene: TRBJ1-1; d_gene: NA; CDR3nt: TGTGCCAGCAGCGTCGTGGATATGGGCACTGAAGCTTTCTTT; CDR3aa: CASSVVDMGTEAFF
v_gene: TRBV5-1; abundance: once; j_gene: TRBJ2-7; d_gene: TRBD1; CDR3nt: TGCGCCAGCAGCTACACCGGGACAGGGACCTTCGAGCAGTACTTC; CDR3aa: CASSYTGTGTFEQYF
v_gene: TRBV28; abundance: NA; j_gene: TRBJ1-2; d_gene: NA; CDR3nt: TGTGCCAGCAGGGGGGGCGCCCAGTCCTATGGCTACACCTTC; CDR3aa: CASRGGAQSYGYTF
v_gene: TRBV7-9; abundance: NA; j_gene: TRBJ2-1; d_gene: NA; CDR3nt: TGTGCCAGCAGCTTGGAAGGGGACTACAATGAGCAGTTCTTC; CDR3aa: CASSLEGDYNEQFF
v_gene: TRBV11-2; abundance: NA; j_gene: TRBJ2-7; d_gene: NA; CDR3nt: TGTGCCAGCAGCGTCCCGACGAGGGGGGCGTGGGAGCAGTACTTC; CDR3aa: CASSVPTRGAWEQYF
v_gene: TRBV9; abundance: NA; j_gene: TRBJ1-4; d_gene: NA; CDR3nt: TGTGCCAGCAGCGTAGGGAACGGTCTTAATGAAAAACTGTTTTTT; CDR3aa: CASSVGNGLNEKLFF
v_gene: TRBV10-1; abundance: NA; j_gene: TRBJ1-1; d_gene: TRBD1; CDR3nt: TGCGCCAGCAGCGAGAGTCGACAGGGCCCGGCTTTCTTT; CDR3aa: CASSESRQGPAFF
v_gene: TRBV7-2; abundance: NA; j_gene: TRBJ2-2; d_gene: TRBD1; CDR3nt: TGTGCCAGCAGCTTGAGGACAGGGGGGGCCGGGGAGCTGTTTTTT; CDR3aa: CASSLRTGGAGELFF
v_gene: TRBV25-1; abundance: once; j_gene: TRBJ2-3; d_gene: NA; CDR3nt: TGTGCCAGCAGTGGACAAGGGGCTCCCACAGATACGCAGTATTTT; CDR3aa: CASSGQGAPTDTQYF
v_gene: TRBV9; abundance: NA; j_gene: TRBJ2-3; d_gene: NA; CDR3nt: TGTGCCAGCAGCGTAGGTGACGGGCTAGCGAGCACAGATACGCAGTATTTT; CDR3aa: CASSVGDGLASTDTQYF
v_gene: TRBV4-3; abundance: NA; j_gene: TRBJ1-3; d_gene: NA; CDR3nt: TGCGCCAGCAGCCAAGTGGGATTGGACACCATATATTTT; CDR3aa: CASSQVGLDTIYF
v_gene: TRBV29-1; abundance: NA; j_gene: TRBJ1-1; d_gene: TRBD1; CDR3nt: TGCAGCGTTGTGGGACAGATGAACACTGAAGCTTTCTTT; CDR3aa: CSVVGQMNTEAFF
v_gene: TRBV4-1; abundance: many; j_gene: TRBJ1-1; d_gene: TRBD1; CDR3nt: TGCGCCAGCAGCCCGTCGGGGACAGGGAACACTGAAGCTTTCTTT; CDR3aa: CASSPSGTGNTEAFF
v_gene: TRBV5-1; abundance: NA; j_gene: TRBJ1-2; d_gene: TRBD1; CDR3nt: TGCGCCAGCAGCGCCGCACCGGGACAGGAGCCTGGCTACACCTTC; CDR3aa: CASSAAPGQEPGYTF
v_gene: TRBV6-6; abundance: NA; j_gene: TRBJ1-5; d_gene: TRBD1; CDR3nt: TGTGCCAGCAGCCGACAGGGTGTAGGCAATCAGCCCCAGCATTTT; CDR3aa: CASSRQGVGNQPQHF
v_gene: TRBV7-9; abundance: NA; j_gene: TRBJ1-1; d_gene: NA; CDR3nt: TGTGCCAGCAGCTTAGCGCAGGGAAACACTGAAGCTTTCTTT; CDR3aa: CASSLAQGNTEAFF
v_gene: TRBV7-8; abundance: NA; j_gene: TRBJ2-7; d_gene: NA; CDR3nt: TGTGCCAGCAGCGCGTACAGGGTTTTGGGGTCCTACGAGCAGTACTTC; CDR3aa: CASSAYRVLGSYEQYF
v_gene: TRBV10-3; abundance: NA; j_gene: TRBJ2-1; d_gene: TRBD2; CDR3nt: TGTGCCATCACTAGCGGGAGAGATAATGAGCAGTTCTTC; CDR3aa: CAITSGRDNEQFF